This is a list of T cell receptor beta chains from one sample in a study of blood T cell repertoires in COVID-19. The assay was immunoSEQ multiplex PCR, and TCRdb's table has in-frame clones only and misses some. The data contain roughly 110,000 clones, around nine tenths of them singletons. The sample taken for sequencing was peripheral blood. The receptors here all came from a human donor with acute or convalescent COVID-19. The donor label of this sample is uncertain. Each CDR3 is given with its conserved first and last residue. The D gene is left open where the match is weak. Some rows mark clone size as missing; the rest say once, few, many or name a class of expanded clone.

v_gene	abundance	d_gene	j_gene	CDR3aa	CDR3nt
TRBV4-1	.	TRBD1	TRBJ2-5	CASSQTDRGETQYF	TGCGCCAGCAGCCAAACGGACAGGGGAGAGACCCAGTACTTC
TRBV7-3	once	.	TRBJ2-1	CASSDGVSYNEQFF	TGTGCCAGCAGCGACGGGGTATCCTACAATGAGCAGTTCTTC
TRBV19	.	TRBD1	TRBJ1-2	CASSALGQFYTF	TGTGCCAGTAGTGCTTTGGGACAGTTCTACACCTTC
TRBV2	.	.	TRBJ1-4	CASSVQYEKLFF	TGTGCCAGCAGTGTTCAGTATGAAAAACTGTTTTTT
TRBV3-1/TRBV3-2	.	TRBD1	TRBJ1-2	CASSHRQGFGYTF	TGTGCCAGCAGCCACCGACAGGGGTTTGGCTACACCTTC
TRBV2	.	.	TRBJ1-4	CASSGTPTTNEKLFF	TGTGCCAGCAGCGGGACTCCAACAACTAATGAAAAACTGTTTTTT
TRBV6-2/TRBV6-3	.	TRBD1	TRBJ1-5	CASSYAGQINQPQHF	TGTGCCAGCAGTTACGCGGGACAGATCAATCAGCCCCAGCATTTT
TRBV9	.	TRBD2	TRBJ2-1	CASSDKRGGFYNEQFF	TGTGCCAGCAGCGACAAGCGGGGGGGCTTCTACAATGAGCAGTTCTTC
TRBV5-1	.	.	TRBJ1-6	CASSLGIEYNSPLHF	TGCGCCAGCAGCTTGGGTATAGAGTATAATTCACCCCTCCACTTT
TRBV19	.	TRBD2	TRBJ2-2	CASSSGGAGNAGELFF	TGTGCCAGTAGTTCCGGGGGGGCCGGGAACGCCGGGGAGCTGTTTTTT
TRBV28	.	.	TRBJ1-2	CASSFKGYGYTF	TGTGCCAGCAGTTTTAAGGGGTATGGCTACACCTTC
TRBV14	.	TRBD1	TRBJ2-5	CASSPPRDSSQETQYF	TGTGCCAGCAGCCCCCCCCGGGACAGTAGTCAAGAGACCCAGTACTTC
TRBV6-6	.	.	TRBJ1-6	CASSSGQTQFHF	TGTGCCAGCAGTTCCGGACAGACTCAGTTCCACTTT
TRBV18	.	.	TRBJ2-1	CASQSLNEQFF	TGTGCCAGCCAATCCCTAAATGAGCAGTTCTTC
TRBV5-1	.	TRBD1	TRBJ2-1	CASSLVGTGGNEQFF	TGCGCCAGCAGCTTGGTAGGGACAGGGGGCAATGAGCAGTTCTTC
TRBV19	.	.	TRBJ1-2	CASSISLNYGYTF	TGTGCCAGTAGTATTTCCCTGAACTATGGCTACACCTTC
TRBV28	.	.	TRBJ1-2	CASSLTATNYGYTF	TGTGCCAGCAGTTTAACAGCTACGAACTATGGCTACACCTTC
TRBV10-3	.	TRBD1	TRBJ1-2	CAISVDRGDGYTF	TGTGCCATCAGTGTGGACAGGGGGGATGGCTACACCTTC
TRBV18	.	TRBD1	TRBJ2-6	CASTGQGAFGANVLTF	TGTGCCAGCACGGGACAGGGGGCCTTTGGGGCCAACGTCCTGACTTTC
TRBV10-3	.	.	TRBJ2-7	CAISDSSVLSSYEQYF	TGTGCCATCAGTGATTCGAGCGTCCTAAGCTCCTACGAGCAGTACTTC
TRBV6-5	.	.	TRBJ2-2	CASSFGGVELFF	TGTGCCAGCAGTTTTGGGGGCGTAGAGCTGTTTTTT
TRBV6-2/TRBV6-3	.	.	TRBJ2-2	CASSWETGELFF	TGTGCCAGCAGTTGGGAGACCGGGGAGCTGTTTTTT